This passage covers 20 T cell receptor beta chains from one sample sequenced in a study of neurological immune-mediated disorders. TCRdb re-analysed the 5' RACE reads in MiXCR, keeping a single row per CDR3 protein. The table has 77,000 or so distinct CDR3 sequences, approximately 9.4% seen once. Material for sequencing was PBMCs. The receptors were sampled from a man in his forties or fifties in good health.

This clonotype was found many times. For the CDR3, the DNA is TGTGCCAGCAGCTCCCCCGGGACAGCCAACACCGGGGAGCTGTTTTTT. It yields the protein CASSSPGTANTGELFF. V usage is TRBV7-9 and J usage is TRBJ2-2; 7 bases are a match to TRBD1. With 4 bases clipped from V and 2 bases from J, the junction kept 7 bases outside the gene matches. This CDR3 contains 16 residues. Germline CDR1 reads SEHNR; CDR2 reads FQNEAQ (reference sequence).

This clonotype was observed many times. This chain uses TRBV10-3 with TRBJ1-1; 10 positions match TRBD1. This CDR3 comprises 18 residues. The germline gives CDR1 ENHRY, CDR2 SYGVKD. Trimming removed 5 bases from V and 5 bases from J; junction bases left unmatched: 17. The CDR3 is CAISPNLPGQGPRTEAFF. CDR3 bases: TGTGCCATCAGTCCTAACCTCCCGGGACAGGGGCCGCGGACTGAAGCTTTCTTT.

In the case of this clonotype: The junction and the germline gene differ at one end; a read error may be behind it. The genes are TRBV5-1 and TRBJ2-1, with a tentative D call TRBD2 (7 bases). The CDR3 has 16 residues. The germline CDR1 and CDR2 sequences are SGHRS and YFSETQ. The CDR3 loop is CARSLTSVGAWNEQFF. CDR3 coding DNA: TGCGCCCGCAGCCTAACTAGCGTGGGGGCTTGGAATGAGCAGTTCTTC.

In this sample, this clonotype turned up many times. The chain links TRBV7-2 to TRBJ1-3; D might be TRBD1 (6 bases). Germline V gene sequence: CDR1 SGHTA, CDR2 FQGNSA. The CDR3 has 19 amino acids. With 1 base removed from V and 1 base from J, the gap between germline ends came to 20 bases. The CDR3 loop reads CASSLEKGGRGVSGNTIYF. The CDR3 DNA reads TGTGCCAGCAGCTTAGAGAAGGGAGGCAGGGGTGTTTCTGGAAACACCATATATTTT.

This clonotype was counted at least ten times. Written as DNA, the CDR3 is TGTGCCATCAGTGAGGCAGGGGCAGGTCAGCCCCAGCATTTT. Amino acids: CAISEAGAGQPQHF. The V call is TRBV10-3, the J call TRBJ1-5; perhaps TRBD1 as D (6 bases). Trimming left V 2 bases short and J 6 bases short, with 11 bases between. CDR1 and CDR2 (germline): ENHRY, SYGVKD. The CDR3 runs 14 residues.

This clonotype came up many times. The DNA of the CDR3 is TGTGCCAGCAGTTGGACAGGACGTCGGGTCTATGGCTACACCTTC. Translation gives CASSWTGRRVYGYTF. V gene TRBV28 combines with J gene TRBJ1-2; 7 bases agree with TRBD1. The CDR3 runs 15 residues. CDR1 and CDR2 (germline): MDHEN, SYDVKM. V lost 4 bases to trimming and J lost 4 bases; unmatched junction nucleotides: 9.

About this clonotype: One end of the junction is discordant with germline, which a read error may explain. This chain uses TRBV7-2 with TRBJ2-1; TRBD2 matches at 10 bases. The CDR3 sequence is 15 residues long. CDR1 is SGHTA and CDR2 is FQGNSA in the germline V gene. In DNA form, the CDR3 reads TGTGCCAGCAGCATCAGCGGGGGGGCACGGTATGAGCGGTTCTTC. Its protein is CASSISGGARYERFF.

In its sample, this clonotype was seen many times. The chain has TRBV28 and TRBJ2-7; D gene unclear. Trimming stripped 5 bases from V and 1 base from J, with 12 bases between. CDR3 size: 14 residues. Germline CDR1 reads MDHEN; CDR2 reads SYDVKM. CDR3 bases: TGTGCCAGCAGTCTGCCCGCGGCATCCTACGAGCAGTACTTC. It encodes CASSLPAASYEQYF.

In this sample, this clonotype turned up many times. This chain links TRBV7-2 with TRBJ2-3; D might be TRBD2 (6 bases). CDR1 is SGHTA and CDR2 is FQGNSA in the germline V gene. V gave up 8 bases and J gave up 0 bases, with 12 bases separating them. The CDR3 spans 14 residues. Written as DNA, the CDR3 is TGTGCCAGCCGGGGAGGCGCCAGCACAGATACGCAGTATTTT. Its translation: CASRGGASTDTQYF.

The chain recombines TRBV5-1 with TRBJ2-7; D perhaps matches TRBD1 (5 bases). The CDR3 spans 13 residues. The germline V and J ends were trimmed by 4 bases and 3 bases, with 11 bases remaining between them. Germline-derived CDR1 and CDR2 are SGHRS and YFSETQ. The DNA of the CDR3 is TGCGCCAGCAGCGTGTGGGGCAGCTACGAGCAGTACTTC. It encodes CASSVWGSYEQYF.

This clonotype was seen at least ten times. The CDR3 protein is CSARTEVGEQYF. The CDR3 region has the DNA TGCAGTGCTAGAACCGAAGTGGGCGAGCAGTACTTC. The genes are TRBV20-1 and TRBJ2-7; D unresolved. This CDR3 region has 12 residues. Germline loops: CDR1 DFQATT, CDR2 SNEGSKA (reference sequence). V was clipped by 2 bases and J by 6 bases, with 11 bases between them.

In this sample, this clonotype turned up many times. J is TRBJ2-2 and V is TRBV27, with D possibly matching TRBD2 (6 bases). V was pared by 2 bases and J by 5 bases, with 9 bases between. This CDR3 region has 14 residues. The germline gives CDR1 MNHEY, CDR2 SMNVEV (reference sequence). This chain's CDR3 is CASSLGGMTGELFF. The CDR3 region has the DNA TGTGCCAGCAGTTTAGGGGGGATGACCGGGGAGCTGTTTTTT.

The chain employs TRBV6-6 and TRBJ2-1; D ambiguous. V was clipped by 3 bases and J by 7 bases, with 13 bases between them. Germline loops: CDR1 MNHNY, CDR2 SVGAGI (reference sequence). The CDR3 runs 14 residues. The CDR3 here is CASSYQCFLNEQFF. As DNA, the CDR3 is TGTGCCAGCAGTTATCAATGCTTCTTAAATGAGCAGTTCTTC.

This clonotype appeared many times. The V gene is TRBV11-2, the J gene TRBJ1-1; maybe TRBD1 (5 bases). Trimming took 2 bases from V and 5 from J, leaving 15 bases between them. This CDR3 is built from 15 residues. Germline CDR1 and CDR2: SGHAT and FQNNGV. CDR3 coding DNA: TGTGCCAGCAGCTTAACTCGGTCAGGGAGGACTGAAGCTTTCTTT. Its translation: CASSLTRSGRTEAFF. Using reference TRBV11-2 and TRBJ1-1 for the parts outside the CDR3, the full variable domain is EAGVAQSPRYKIIEKRQSVAFWCNPISGHATLYWYQQILGQGPKLLIQFQNNGVVDDSQLPKDRFSAERLKGVDSTLKIQPAKLEDSAVYLCASSLTRSGRTEAFFGQGTRLTVV.

This clonotype was seen only a few times. The CDR3 DNA is TGTGCCAGCAGCTCCGACAGGGGGTTTGGCTACACCTTC. This sequence encodes CASSSDRGFGYTF. This chain links TRBV11-1 with TRBJ1-2; 9 nucleotides match TRBD1. The CDR3 has 13 amino acids. Germline CDR1 and CDR2: SGHAT and FQDESV (reference sequence). V lost 4 bases, J lost 7 bases, and 4 bases stayed unmatched.

Concerning this clonotype itself: This sequence may be a read error, since a much larger clone differs from it by one base. The V call is TRBV10-3, the J call TRBJ2-3; 7 nucleotides align to TRBD2. Germline CDR1 is ENHRY and CDR2 is SYGVKD. The CDR3 covers 15 residues. Trimming took 5 bases from V and 5 from J; bases not matched to a gene: 10. The CDR3 spells CAISPASGHKDTQYF. In DNA, the CDR3 is TGTGCCATCAGTCCGGCTAGCGGACACAAAGATACGCAGTATTTT.

This clonotype was picked up many times. The genes are TRBV4-2 and TRBJ1-5, with 11 nucleotides matching TRBD1. The CDR3 totals 17 residues. Germline V gene lookup returns CDR1 LGHNA and CDR2 YNFKEQ. V was pared by 0 bases and J by 6 bases, with 7 bases of the junction left unmatched. DNA of the CDR3: TGTGCCAGCAGCCAAGATTTTAGGGGACAGGGGGGTCAGCCCCAGCATTTT. It is translated as CASSQDFRGQGGQPQHF.

With respect to this clonotype: A read error may account for a junction end that differs from germline. The V call is TRBV6-2 or TRBV6-3, the J call TRBJ2-1, with a possible D match to TRBD2 (7 bases). CDR3 length equals 15 residues. Germline V gene data show CDR1 as MNHEY and CDR2 as SVGEGT. Here the CDR3 DNA reads TGTGACAGCAGTAAGGGGGGTCTGGGAGGGTATGAGCAGTTCTTC. It encodes CDSSKGGLGGYEQFF.

At least ten counts were recorded for this clonotype. J is TRBJ2-1 and V is TRBV18; possible D gene TRBD2, 5 bases. The CDR3 loop spans 15 amino acids. V dropped 3 bases and J dropped 9 bases, with 18 bases sitting between them. CDR1 KGHSH and CDR2 LQKENI come from the germline V gene. CDR3 protein: CASSPPPVTRPEQFF. The CDR3 DNA sequence: TGTGCCAGCTCACCCCCCCCCGTTACTAGGCCTGAGCAGTTCTTC. Full variable domain (remainder filled in from reference TRBV18 and TRBJ2-1): NAGVMQNPRHLVRRRGQEARLRCSPMKGHSHVYWYRQLPEEGLKFMVYLQKENIIDESGMPKERFSAEFPKEGPSILRIQQVVRGDSAAYFCASSPPPVTRPEQFFGPGTRLTVL.

By sample share, this clonotype is medium-sized. V is TRBV20-1 and J is TRBJ2-7; possibly TRBD1 or TRBD2 for D (5 bases each). The CDR3 is made up of 12 amino acids. V lost 3 bases and J lost 5, with 11 bases in between. Germline V lookup: CDR1 DFQATT, CDR2 SNEGSKA (reference sequence). CDR3 sequence reads: CSARDWDHEQYF. Written as DNA, the CDR3 is TGCAGTGCTAGGGACTGGGACCACGAGCAGTACTTC.